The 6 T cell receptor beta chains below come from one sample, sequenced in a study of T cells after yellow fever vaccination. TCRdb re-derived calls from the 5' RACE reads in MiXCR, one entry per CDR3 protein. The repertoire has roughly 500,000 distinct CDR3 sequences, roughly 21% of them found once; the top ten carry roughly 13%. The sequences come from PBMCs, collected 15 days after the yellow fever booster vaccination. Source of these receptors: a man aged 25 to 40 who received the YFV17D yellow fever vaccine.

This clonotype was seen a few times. The DNA of the CDR3 is TGTGCCAGCAGTATCACCCCGGGGGCTGGGGCCAACGTCCTGACTTTC. This translates into CASSITPGAGANVLTF. This chain joins TRBV12-3 or TRBV12-4 and TRBJ2-6; TRBD2 might be the D (6 bases). The V gene lost 5 bases and the J gene lost 2 bases, with 13 bases spanning the gap. This CDR3 region has 16 residues.

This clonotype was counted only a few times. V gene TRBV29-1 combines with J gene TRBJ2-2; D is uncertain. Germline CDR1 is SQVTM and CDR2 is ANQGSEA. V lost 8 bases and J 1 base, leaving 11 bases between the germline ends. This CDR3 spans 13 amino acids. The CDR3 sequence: CSHSSGNTGELFF. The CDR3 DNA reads TGCAGCCATAGCTCAGGGAACACCGGGGAGCTGTTTTTT.

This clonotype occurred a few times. The DNA for the CDR3 is TGCAGTGCTAGGACCGGGCCGGGGGGCTATGGCTACACCTTC. It specifies CSARTGPGGYGYTF. The J gene is TRBJ1-2, the V gene TRBV20-1; TRBD1 might be the D (5 bases). CDR1 DFQATT and CDR2 SNEGSKA come from the germline V gene (reference sequence). The CDR3 runs to 14 residues. V shed 3 bases and J shed 4 bases, with 15 bases lying between them.

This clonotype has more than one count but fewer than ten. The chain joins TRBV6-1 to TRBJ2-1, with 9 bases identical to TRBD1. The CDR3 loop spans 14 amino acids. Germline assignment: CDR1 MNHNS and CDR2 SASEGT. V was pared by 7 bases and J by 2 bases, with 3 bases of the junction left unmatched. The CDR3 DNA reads TGTGCCAGCACCGGGACAGGGCCCTACAATGAGCAGTTCTTC. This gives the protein CASTGTGPYNEQFF.

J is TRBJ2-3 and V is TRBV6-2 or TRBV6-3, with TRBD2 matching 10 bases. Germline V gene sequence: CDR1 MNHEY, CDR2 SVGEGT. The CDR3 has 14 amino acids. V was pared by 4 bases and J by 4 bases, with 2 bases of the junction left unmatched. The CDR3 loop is CASSWSGRADTQYF. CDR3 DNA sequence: TGTGCCAGCAGTTGGAGCGGGAGGGCAGATACGCAGTATTTT.

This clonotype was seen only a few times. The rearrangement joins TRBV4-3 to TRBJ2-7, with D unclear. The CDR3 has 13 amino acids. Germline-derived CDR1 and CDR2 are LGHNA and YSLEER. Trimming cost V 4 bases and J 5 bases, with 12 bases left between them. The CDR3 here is CASSRLGFDEQYF. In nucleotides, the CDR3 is TGCGCCAGCAGCCGTCTGGGTTTCGACGAGCAGTACTTC.